The 25 T cell receptor beta chains reported below all come from one sample, sequenced in a study of blood T cell repertoires in COVID-19. Method: immunoSEQ multiplex PCR; TCRdb's copy keeps in-frame clones and lacks some. This sample has roughly 250,000 clones; approximately 89% occur once, and the top ten carry over 2.5%. The sample was PBMCs or T cells enriched from blood (not recorded which). These receptors were collected from a woman aged 40 to 49 who had been exposed to COVID-19.

This clone was recorded only once. The V gene is TRBV19, the J gene TRBJ1-5; weak D call: TRBD1 (6 bases). Germline CDR1 LNHDA, CDR2 SQIVND (reference sequence). The CDR3 length is 13 residues. Trimming pared 4 bases from V and 7 bases from J, leaving 11 bases between. CDR3 amino acids: CASSSDRPQPQHF. The CDR3 coding sequence is TGTGCCAGTAGTAGCGACAGGCCCCAGCCCCAGCATTTT.

At least ten counts were recorded for this clone. V and J are TRBV5-1 and TRBJ2-5, with D possibly TRBD2 on 5 matching bases. The CDR3 totals 13 residues. CDR1 is SGHRS, CDR2 YFSETQ, per germline. Trimming took off 6 bases at V and 4 bases at J, with 13 bases between the two ends. This chain's CDR3 is CASKVWGAETQYF. The CDR3 DNA sequence: TGCGCCAGCAAGGTTTGGGGAGCAGAGACCCAGTACTTC.

CDR3 nucleotide sequence: TGCGCCAGCAGCCAGGAGGGGCACAATGGCTACACCTTC. As protein: CASSQEGHNGYTF. This chain uses TRBV5-1 with TRBJ1-2; D possibly corresponds to TRBD1 (5 bases). The CDR3 spans 13 residues. V lost 4 bases to trimming and J lost 6 bases, with 13 bases between them. Germline V lookup: CDR1 SGHRS, CDR2 YFSETQ.

This sequence joins TRBV6-2 or TRBV6-3 and TRBJ1-2, with 12 bases lining up with TRBD1. Germline CDR1 reads MNHEY; CDR2 reads SVGEGT. The V gene end was trimmed by 6 bases and the J gene end by 5 bases; junction bases not matched to a gene: 7. The CDR3 spans 15 residues. The CDR3 loop is CASSYPGQGAYGYTF. The DNA of the CDR3 is TGTGCCAGCAGCTATCCGGGACAGGGGGCGTATGGCTACACCTTC.

The chain links TRBV3-1 (or the pseudogene TRBV3-2) to TRBJ2-1; 9 bases are shared with TRBD2. The length of the CDR3 is 16 residues. CDR1 LGHDT and CDR2 YNNKEL come from the germline V gene (reference sequence). V lost 0 bases, J lost 2 bases, and 2 bases stayed unmatched. Here the CDR3 DNA reads TGTGCCAGCAGCCAAGATAGCGGGGGTACCTACAATGAGCAGTTCTTC. This gives the protein CASSQDSGGTYNEQFF.

The table lists this clone with a count of one. The chain is built from TRBV7-9 and TRBJ1-2; D remains ambiguous. The germline V and J ends were trimmed by 6 bases and 0 bases, with 14 bases remaining between them. CDR1 is SEHNR, CDR2 FQNEAQ, per germline (reference sequence). CDR3 size: 15 residues. The CDR3 loop is CASRAGASANYGYTF. DNA of the CDR3: TGTGCCAGCAGAGCGGGAGCCTCGGCTAACTATGGCTACACCTTC. The complete variable domain, with remaining parts taken from reference TRBV7-9 and TRBJ1-2, reads DTGVSQNPRHKITKRGQNVTFRCDPISEHNRLYWYRQTLGQGPEFLTYFQNEAQLEKSRLLSDRFSAERPKGSFSTLEIQRTEQGDSAMYLCASRAGASANYGYTFGSGTRLTVV.

The chain employs TRBV4-2 and TRBJ1-5; D may be TRBD1 (6 bases). Germline CDR1 is LGHNA and CDR2 is YNFKEQ. Trimming removed 3 bases from V and 6 bases from J, with 12 bases in between. The length of the CDR3 is 14 residues. The CDR3 region has the DNA TGTGCCAGCAGCCAGGAACAGGGTCCTCAGCCCCAGCATTTT. Amino acids: CASSQEQGPQPQHF.

The rearrangement joins TRBV28 to TRBJ1-3; no clear D gene. Deletions cut 6 bases from V and 0 bases from J, with 12 bases between. CDR1 MDHEN and CDR2 SYDVKM come from the germline V gene. CDR3 length: 15 amino acids. CDR3 DNA sequence: TGTGCCAGCAGCCCAATACAAGTCTCTGGAAACACCATATATTTT. Protein: CASSPIQVSGNTIYF.

The gene calls are TRBV19 and TRBJ1-5; D is uncertain. The CDR3 spans 13 residues. Germline V gene data show CDR1 as LNHDA and CDR2 as SQIVND (reference sequence). Trimming left V 1 base short and J 10 bases short, with 11 bases between. DNA of the CDR3: TGTGCCAGTAGTATAGGACTTTCGAGCCCCCAGCATTTT. Its protein product is CASSIGLSSPQHF.

The chain employs TRBV30 and TRBJ2-1; D is perhaps TRBD2 (6 bases). The length of the CDR3 is 16 residues. The germline V gene encodes CDR1 GTSNPN and CDR2 SVGIG (reference sequence). Trimming removed 0 bases from V and 0 bases from J, with 12 bases in between. The CDR3 is CAWSVWAGSSYNEQFF. The CDR3 DNA reads as TGTGCCTGGAGTGTATGGGCGGGGAGCTCCTACAATGAGCAGTTCTTC.

The V and J genes are TRBV7-9 and TRBJ1-4; 7 positions match TRBD1. The germline V gene has CDR1 SEHNR and CDR2 FQNEAQ (reference sequence). With 6 bases clipped from V and 5 bases from J, the junction kept 9 bases outside the gene matches. The CDR3 runs to 15 residues. In nucleotides, the CDR3 is TGTGCCAGCAGGGATACAGGGGCCCTAAATGAAAAACTGTTTTTT. It is translated as CASRDTGALNEKLFF.

This chain connects TRBV30 to TRBJ2-2; weak D call: TRBD2 (6 bases). Germline assignment: CDR1 GTSNPN and CDR2 SVGIG (reference sequence). The length of the CDR3 is 14 residues. V lost 5 bases, J lost 1 base, and 11 bases lay in between. Here the CDR3 DNA reads TGTGCCTGGCGGAGGGCAGAGAACACCGGGGAGCTGTTTTTT. It translates to CAWRRAENTGELFF.

The chain employs TRBV10-3 and TRBJ1-4; TRBD1 agrees at 9 bases. CDR3 size: 15 residues. Unmatched junction bases numbered 7, after V lost 4 bases and J lost 7 bases. CDR1 and CDR2 (germline): ENHRY, SYGVKD. CDR3 bases: TGTGCCATCAGTGTGGCGGACAGGGGCACTGAAAAACTGTTTTTT. This codes for CAISVADRGTEKLFF.

This clone was observed once. This chain joins TRBV7-6 and TRBJ1-3, with TRBD1 as a possible D gene (6 bases). The germline V gene encodes CDR1 SGHVS and CDR2 FNYEAQ. The V and J ends lost 5 bases and 1 base respectively, with 15 bases between them. The CDR3 is made up of 16 amino acids. CDR3 bases: TGTGCCAGCAGCCCTAGGCAGGGGCTATCTGGAAACACCATATATTTT. It is translated as CASSPRQGLSGNTIYF.

V is TRBV19 and J is TRBJ1-1, with D unclear. V was clipped by 7 bases and J by 0 bases, with 3 bases between them. Per the germline V gene, CDR1 is LNHDA and CDR2 is SQIVND (reference sequence). The CDR3 is 11 amino acids. CDR3 sequence (DNA): TGTGCCAGTAAGCTGAACACTGAAGCTTTCTTT. Its protein is CASKLNTEAFF.

The rearrangement uses TRBV6-2 or TRBV6-3 and TRBJ2-5; D gene ambiguous. Germline V lookup: CDR1 MNHEY, CDR2 SVGEGT. The ends were cut back, 0 bases at V and 3 bases at J, with 8 bases in the middle. This CDR3 spans 14 amino acids. CDR3 amino acids: CASSYSTGKETQYF. CDR3 in DNA: TGTGCCAGCAGTTACTCGACTGGCAAAGAGACCCAGTACTTC.

With respect to this clone: The junction departs from germline at one end; a sequencing error may be responsible. The CDR3 region has the DNA TGTGCCAGCAGCCTAGACAGGGGGCCAACCTACGAGCAGTACTTC. It is translated as CASSLDRGPTYEQYF. The chain couples TRBV11-2 to TRBJ2-7; 10 bases map to TRBD1. CDR3 size: 15 residues. Germline loops: CDR1 SGHAT, CDR2 FQNNGV.

This clone was recorded once. The genes are TRBV5-4 and TRBJ2-1; D is perhaps TRBD2 (6 bases). Trimming took off 4 bases at V and 7 bases at J, with 9 bases between the two ends. There are 12 residues in the CDR3. From germline, CDR1 is SGHNT and CDR2 YYREEE (reference sequence). The CDR3: CASSQRGNEQFF. The CDR3 region has the DNA TGTGCCAGCAGCCAACGGGGGAATGAGCAGTTCTTC.

In regard to this clone: At one of its ends the junction is not consistent with the germline gene, which may arise from a read error. The J gene is TRBJ2-5, the V gene TRBV5-1, with 8 bases matching TRBD1. The CDR3 covers 16 residues. The V gene's germline CDR1 is SGHRS and CDR2 YFSETQ. The CDR3 sequence: CASSPHRGYDGETQYF. The CDR3, as DNA: TGTGCCAGCAGCCCACACAGGGGGTACGACGGAGAGACCCAGTACTTC.

This clone has just a few counts. The rearrangement uses TRBV30 and TRBJ2-5, with 11 bases lining up with TRBD2. The germline CDR1 and CDR2 sequences are GTSNPN and SVGIG (reference sequence). Trimming removed 2 bases from V and 4 bases from J; junction bases left unmatched: 3. The CDR3 spans 14 residues. Here the CDR3 DNA reads TGTGCCTGGAGTTTAGCGGGGGGGCGAGAGACCCAGTACTTC. The encoded protein is CAWSLAGGRETQYF.

This clone was seen only once. The rearrangement joins TRBV5-3 to TRBJ1-5; 8 bases map to TRBD1. TRBV5-3 is an ORF, and what it does is uncertain. Trimming at V came to 3 bases and at J to 5 bases, leaving 10 bases not matched to a gene. This CDR3 has 16 residues. In DNA, the CDR3 is TGTGCCAGAAGCTGCCCAGGACAGGGTTCAGATCAGCCCCAGCATTTT. Protein product: CARSCPGQGSDQPQHF.

This clone appeared once. The J gene is TRBJ2-3, the V gene TRBV19; 9 nucleotides line up with TRBD2. Per the germline V gene, CDR1 is LNHDA and CDR2 is SQIVND (reference sequence). V dropped 5 bases and J dropped 9; count of bases not matched to a gene: 3. The CDR3 is 12 residues long. CDR3 amino acids: CASSLAGDTQYF. In nucleotides, the CDR3 is TGTGCCAGTAGTTTAGCGGGGGACACGCAGTATTTT.

The chain has TRBV11-1 and TRBJ2-1; D uncertain. V was shortened by 5 bases and J by 6 bases, with 11 bases between the two germline ends. The germline gives CDR1 SGHAT, CDR2 FQDESV (reference sequence). This CDR3 spans 13 amino acids. The CDR3 sequence is CASSQNLINEQFF. For the CDR3, the DNA is TGTGCCAGCAGCCAAAACCTAATCAATGAGCAGTTCTTC.

The chain has TRBV30 and TRBJ1-3, with TRBD1 identical over 8 bases. V was clipped by 1 base and J by 7 bases; unmatched bases: 6. The CDR3 runs to 14 residues. Germline V CDR1 and CDR2: GTSNPN, SVGIG (reference sequence). CDR3 protein: CAWSEDRGLNTIYF. In nucleotides, the CDR3 is TGTGCCTGGAGTGAAGACAGGGGCCTTAACACCATATATTTT.

The CDR3 coding sequence is TGTGCCAGCAGGAGGCCGGGACTAGCGGGGGGGCGAGAGTTCTTC. This codes for CASRRPGLAGGREFF. The chain couples TRBV2 to TRBJ2-1; 16 bases map to TRBD2. This CDR3 contains 15 residues. Germline V CDR1 and CDR2: SNHLY, FYNNEI. V dropped 6 bases and J dropped 14; count of bases not matched to a gene: 10.